Presented here are 3 T cell receptor beta chains from one specimen sequenced in a study of blood T cell repertoires in COVID-19. Clones were sequenced by immunoSEQ multiplex PCR, and TCRdb holds only the in-frame ones, with some missing. The sample contains 290,000 or so clones, around 90% of which appear only once. Sequenced sample: PBMCs or T cells enriched from blood (not recorded which). These receptors came from a young woman who had recovered from COVID-19.

J is TRBJ2-2 and V is TRBV29-1; 8 positions match TRBD1. This CDR3 contains 16 residues. Trimming took 0 bases from V and 1 from J; bases not matched to a gene: 4. From germline, CDR1 is SQVTM and CDR2 ANQGSEA. The CDR3, as DNA: TGCAGCGTTGAAGACCTAGACAGGGGGAACACCGGGGAGCTGTTTTTT. Translating it yields CSVEDLDRGNTGELFF.

The V and J genes are TRBV18 and TRBJ1-5; TRBD1 matches at 11 bases. J gave up 7 bases and V 6 bases, and 8 bases lay outside the gene matches. The CDR3 is made up of 15 amino acids. The V gene's germline CDR1 is KGHSH and CDR2 LQKENI. The CDR3 spells CASSRWTGGRQPQHF. The CDR3 DNA sequence: TGTGCCAGCTCCCGATGGACAGGGGGCCGCCAGCCCCAGCATTTT.

The rearrangement links TRBV6-5 to TRBJ1-3; D is unclear. The CDR3 loop spans 14 amino acids. The V end lost 2 bases, the J end lost 2 bases, and 7 bases lay between the germline ends. The germline V gene encodes CDR1 MNHEY and CDR2 SVGAGI. CDR3 sequence (DNA): TGTGCCAGCAGTTACACGCAGACTGGAAACACCATATATTTT. It is translated as CASSYTQTGNTIYF.